Listed here are 17 T cell receptor beta chains from one sample, sequenced in a study of beta chain features in type 1 diabetes. General observations from the study: Moderately but significantly shorter TCRB CDR3s were found in Type 1 diabetes patients in all four CD4+ subsets.

For these TCRs, the target antigens are not known. Since all of the isolated RNA was reverse transcribed, expressed TCRB transcripts were what got sequenced. Data came from immunoSEQ multiplex PCR; TCRdb stores just in-frame clones and leaves some out. The sample has approximately 250,000 clones, about 24% seen once. The sequenced sample consisted of naive CD4+ T cells from blood. Receptors were obtained from a woman aged 25 to 39 with type 1 diabetes.

This clone has only a few counts. J is TRBJ2-7 and V is TRBV18, with TRBD1 as a possible D gene (5 bases). The V gene's germline CDR1 is KGHSH and CDR2 LQKENI. V was shortened by 3 bases and J by 0 bases, with 9 bases between the two germline ends. The CDR3 runs to 14 residues. The CDR3 bases are TGTGCCAGCTCACCTCAGGGTTACTCCTACGAGCAGTACTTC. Amino acids: CASSPQGYSYEQYF. The full variable domain, in which reference TRBV18 and TRBJ2-7 provide the parts outside the CDR3, is NAGVMQNPRHLVRRRGQEARLRCSPMKGHSHVYWYRQLPEEGLKFMVYLQKENIIDESGMPKERFSAEFPKEGPSILRIQQVVRGDSAAYFCASSPQGYSYEQYFGPGTRLTVT.

The genes are TRBV18 and TRBJ2-1; D is ambiguous. CDR1 is KGHSH, CDR2 LQKENI, per germline. This CDR3 is 17 amino acids long. Trimming took 0 bases from V and 0 from J, leaving 12 bases between them. CDR3 coding DNA: TGTGCCAGCTCACCACCTCCCGGAGCCACCTCCTACAATGAGCAGTTCTTC. This encodes CASSPPPGATSYNEQFF.

This clone was observed a handful of times. The chain links TRBV9 to TRBJ2-3; 13 bases fit TRBD2. CDR3 size: 19 residues. CDR1 and CDR2 (germline): SGDLS, YYNGEE. Unmatched junction bases numbered 7, after V lost 0 bases and J lost 0 bases. The CDR3 protein is CASSVEGLAGAASTDTQYF. CDR3 DNA: TGTGCCAGCAGCGTAGAAGGACTAGCGGGAGCCGCTAGCACAGATACGCAGTATTTT.

This chain links TRBV2 with TRBJ2-7; 10 nucleotides match TRBD1. This CDR3 has 16 residues. With V trimmed by 7 bases and J by 3 bases, 12 bases remained unmatched. CDR1 is SNHLY and CDR2 is FYNNEI in the germline V gene. The CDR3: CASTDLSGTGVYEQYF. CDR3 bases: TGTGCCAGCACCGACCTTTCCGGGACAGGGGTCTACGAGCAGTACTTC.

The rearrangement joins TRBV25-1 to TRBJ1-1; D is unclear. The CDR3 is 16 amino acids. The ends were cut back, 5 bases at V and 1 base at J, with 17 bases in the middle. CDR1 is MGHDK, CDR2 SYGVNS, per germline. The CDR3 DNA sequence: TGTGCCAGCAGTTCGAACGGACTCGAGCCGAACACTGAAGCTTTCTTT. Its translation is CASSSNGLEPNTEAFF.

The table lists this clone with a few counts. The rearrangement links TRBV6-1 to TRBJ2-1, with D possibly being TRBD2 (5 bases). V was shortened by 5 bases and J by 4 bases, with 9 bases between the two germline ends. The CDR3 has 13 amino acids. The germline gives CDR1 MNHNS, CDR2 SASEGT. The DNA for the CDR3 is TGTGCCAGCAGTAGCGGACCTTACAATGAGCAGTTCTTC. The encoded protein is CASSSGPYNEQFF.

This clone was counted a few times. The chain combines TRBV11-2 with TRBJ1-2; no clear D gene. The CDR3 length is 13 residues. With 4 bases removed from V and 8 bases from J, the gap between germline ends came to 14 bases. Per germline, CDR1 SGHAT and CDR2 FQNNGV. CDR3 region: CASSSNALWGYTF. The CDR3, as DNA: TGTGCCAGCAGCTCGAACGCTCTATGGGGCTACACCTTC.

The sample holds a few counts of this clone. Here the CDR3 reads CATSRERGQASSYNEQFF. CDR3 sequence (DNA): TGTGCCACCAGCAGAGAAAGAGGGCAAGCGAGCTCCTACAATGAGCAGTTCTTC. The genes are TRBV15 and TRBJ2-1; TRBD2 might be the D (5 bases). CDR1 and CDR2 from the germline V gene are LNHNV and YYDKDF (reference sequence). Trimming removed 0 bases from V and 0 bases from J, with 15 bases in between. The CDR3 has 18 residues. Full variable domain (outside the CDR3, taken from reference TRBV15 and TRBJ2-1): DAMVIQNPRYQVTQFGKPVTLSCSQTLNHNVMYWYQQKSSQAPKLLFHYYDKDFNNEADTPDNFQSRRPNTSFCFLDIRSPGLGDTAMYLCATSRERGQASSYNEQFFGPGTRLTVL.

This clone was counted between two and nine times. The rearrangement uses TRBV29-1 and TRBJ2-7; D perhaps matches TRBD2 (6 bases). This CDR3 is built from 11 residues. The germline gives CDR1 SQVTM, CDR2 ANQGSEA. V was cut by 3 bases and J by 5 bases, with 8 bases left in between. The CDR3 coding sequence is TGCAGCGTTGATTGGAGGGACGAGCAGTACTTC. Amino acids: CSVDWRDEQYF.

This clone turned up a few times. V is TRBV5-1 and J is TRBJ2-5, with a possible D match to TRBD2 (7 bases). The CDR3 is 17 amino acids. V lost 2 bases to trimming and J lost 5 bases, with 22 bases between them. The germline CDR1 and CDR2 sequences are SGHRS and YFSETQ. The CDR3 loop is CASSFMASVGGHETQYF. The DNA for the CDR3 is TGCGCCAGCAGCTTTATGGCCTCCGTCGGGGGGCATGAGACCCAGTACTTC.

The rearrangement joins TRBV9 to TRBJ2-3; no clear D. This CDR3 comprises 13 residues. Looked up from germline, CDR1 is SGDLS and CDR2 is YYNGEE. Trimming removed 4 bases from V and 5 bases from J, with 11 bases in between. As DNA, the CDR3 is TGTGCCAGCAGCCCCCCATCGGGAGATACGCAGTATTTT. This encodes CASSPPSGDTQYF.

This clone was counted between two and nine times. The chain joins TRBV13 to TRBJ2-3; 9 bases map to TRBD2. The V gene's germline CDR1 is PRHDT and CDR2 FYEKMQ (reference sequence). The CDR3 consists of 15 residues. V trimming: 2 bases; J trimming: 5 bases; junction bases outside the gene matches: 5. In nucleotides, the CDR3 is TGTGCCAGCAGCTTATCGACTAGCGGAGGAGATACGCAGTATTTT. Translation: CASSLSTSGGDTQYF.

A few counts support this clone. The chain joins TRBV7-9 to TRBJ2-1, with 13 bases lining up with TRBD2. CDR3 length: 14 amino acids. Germline lookup yields CDR1 SEHNR and CDR2 FQNEAQ (reference sequence). Trimming removed 5 bases from V and 10 bases from J; junction bases left unmatched: 5. For the CDR3, the DNA is TGTGCCAGCAGCCGTGGACTAGCGGGAGACGAGCAGTTCTTC. It translates to CASSRGLAGDEQFF.

The chain carries TRBV4-2 and TRBJ2-5; 9 bases agree with TRBD2. Unmatched junction bases numbered 7, after V lost 0 bases and J lost 2 bases. Germline V CDR1 and CDR2: LGHNA, YNFKEQ. The CDR3 consists of 17 residues. The CDR3 DNA reads TGTGCCAGCAGCCAAGATCCAGCGGGAGGAACGCAAGAGACCCAGTACTTC. Translated: CASSQDPAGGTQETQYF.

The table lists this clone with a few counts. V and J are TRBV2 and TRBJ1-2; D is uncertain. CDR3 length equals 12 residues. The germline gives CDR1 SNHLY, CDR2 FYNNEI. Here the CDR3 DNA reads TGTTCCGAGGCCGGTTATAACTATGGCTACACCTTC. This gives the protein CSEAGYNYGYTF.

The chain employs TRBV5-4 and TRBJ1-4; D is uncertain. This CDR3 has 15 residues. Germline V lookup: CDR1 SGHNT, CDR2 YYREEE (reference sequence). The CDR3 reads CASHGRARTNEKLFF. The CDR3 bases are TGTGCTTCCCACGGGAGGGCACGAACTAATGAAAAACTGTTTTTT.

This clone was seen just once. This rearrangement joins TRBV29-1 to TRBJ2-7, with a possible D match to TRBD2 (5 bases). The CDR3 is 13 amino acids. In germline, CDR1 is SQVTM, CDR2 ANQGSEA. The V end was cut by 5 bases, the J end by 0 bases, with 11 bases between. CDR3 residues: CSVRRSSSYEQYF. The CDR3 bases are TGCAGCGTTCGGAGGTCCAGCTCCTACGAGCAGTACTTC.